This T cell receptor beta chain was captured by sequencing in a study of lymphopenia after photon versus proton radiotherapy. The repertoire was sequenced with immunoSEQ multiplex PCR; TCRdb's copy has only in-frame clones and lacks some. The sample consists of approximately 170,000 clones, more than 85% of them appearing once. J was trimmed by 5 bases and V by 5 bases; bases with no gene match: 7. Germline-derived CDR1 and CDR2 are MNHEY and SVGAGI. This CDR3 spans 14 amino acids. Details on this clone: What it recognizes is unknown.

Findings of the study overall: Under photons, naive T cells and diversity fell while effector/memory populations rose. Survival link was tested only in deceased patients; proton benefit remains a possibility. Post-nadir TCR diversity decline inversely tracked overall survival among those who died. After the lymphocyte nadir, photon-treated repertoires showed oligoclonal expansion, especially of CD8+ Temra cells.

The receptor's source is a man in his fifties or sixties with gastric cancer. Sequencing used peripheral blood, obtained from a patient treated with photon-based radiotherapy. This sequence joins TRBV6-5 and TRBJ2-3; 7 bases are shared with TRBD2. DNA for the CDR3: TGTGCCAGCAGTACGCAGACTAGCCAAGATACGCAGTATTTT. Amino acid sequence: CASSTQTSQDTQYF.